This TCR beta chain appears in the sequencing data of a study of blood T cell repertoires in COVID-19. Per the original methods: Amplification of reference gene primers provided the estimated nucleated cell counts. Data came from immunoSEQ multiplex PCR; TCRdb stores just in-frame clones and leaves some out. For V, J and clone size, that table is used; D and trimming come from the DNA. The sample yields under 300,000 clones, about four fifths seen once. The sequence came from a middle-aged woman who had recovered from COVID-19. Sequenced sample: peripheral blood.

This CDR3 is CASSLTTGDYEQYF. CDR3 bases: TGTGCCAGCAGCTTGACTACAGGGGACTACGAGCAGTACTTC. The chain is built from TRBV11-3 and TRBJ2-7; 7 positions agree with TRBD1. The CDR3 sequence is 14 residues long. Unmatched junction bases numbered 5, after V lost 3 bases and J lost 3 bases. Germline CDR1 and CDR2: SGHNT and YENEEA.